This TCR beta chain was documented in a study of T-cell memory formation after mild COVID-19. About the study: The two donors had largely donor-specific TCR clusters.

The CDR3 is 14 amino acids. Per the germline V gene, CDR1 is SEHNR and CDR2 is FQNEAQ (reference sequence). Trimming took 5 bases from V and 3 from J, leaving 13 bases between them. Regarding the study as a whole: A second wave expanding day 15 to 37 was CD4+-biased; contracting clones were balanced.

TCRdb reanalysed the 5' RACE reads using MiXCR and keeps one entry per CDR3 protein. The sample records about 440,000 distinct CDR3 sequences, 20% being singletons. This clonotype has just a few counts. Its specificity is unknown. This TCR was sampled from an adult woman who had mild COVID-19 (a few samples of this study predate the infection). Cell type and time point are not known. The specimen was PBMCs or a T cell subset sorted from them (not recorded which). The genes are TRBV7-9 and TRBJ1-2; a weak D match, TRBD1 (5 bases). In nucleotides, the CDR3 is TGTGCCAGCAGCCCGGGGGGGTGGCACTATGGCTACACCTTC. It is translated as CASSPGGWHYGYTF.